The clone carrying this TCR beta chain was detected once. Germline CDR1 MGHRA, CDR2 YSYEKL. This CDR3 region has 16 residues. V dropped 4 bases and J dropped 2; count of bases not matched to a gene: 8. The data were obtained in a study of control samples from healthy donors and cancer patients. The protocol was immunoSEQ multiplex PCR, while the TCRdb copy is restricted to in-frame clones and leaves out a portion. The profile shows 46,000 or so clones, roughly 93% of them singletons. V and J are TRBV4-1 and TRBJ2-1, with TRBD2 matching 7 bases. Source material: PBMCs. The receptor was derived from a woman aged 50 to 60 with head and neck cancer. The CDR3, as DNA: TGCGCCAGCAGCCGGCGCCGCGGGGGTACCTACAATGAGCAGTTCTTC. Translation: CASSRRRGGTYNEQFF.